This TCR beta chain was recovered during a study of CXCR3-negative and CXCR3-positive naive CD8 T cells. Study conclusions and caveats: Sequencing showed both naive subsets with comparably high diversity, and memory CD8+ cells much lower. More hydrophobic TRB CDR3s occurred in CXCR3-positive than in CXCR3-negative naive cells.

A word on this clonotype: Its antigen is unknown.

Libraries were UMI-labeled 5' RACE TRB cDNA. TCRdb re-called the 5' RACE reads, yielding one record per CDR3 amino acid sequence without DNA. This sample's table has roughly 100,000 distinct CDR3 sequences. Each CD8+ T cell subset was flow-sorted in triplicate. Every sort contained approximately 300,000 cells. A CD45RO-CCR7+CD27+CD95- profile was what naive CD8+ T cells displayed. The sample was naive CXCR3+ CD8+ T cells from blood. As to subset: CD45RO-CCR7+CD27+CD95- naive CD8+ T cells expressing CXCR3 (TNR3+). This clonotype was sampled from a human donor in good health. Some clones in this sample may be carry-over from other donors' samples.

The CDR3 region is CASSPPTRYEQYF. The V call is TRBV9, the J call TRBJ2-7; the TRBD1 assignment by TCRdb is unverifiable without DNA. CDR3 length: 13 amino acids. CDR1 is SGDLS, CDR2 YYNGEE, per germline.